This TCR beta chain stems from a study of OX40 agonist ivuxolimab in advanced cancers. Study background: An agonistic anti-OX40 (CD134) antibody, ivuxolimab, was used to treat the patients. Every 2 weeks, patients received ivuxolimab intravenously, dosed at 0.01 to 10 mg/kg. A mean age of around 60 years, range roughly 20 to 85, was recorded, and about 83% were male. Study findings and constraints: There was clonal expansion of CD4+ and CD8+ blood T cells by week 6 at 0.1 to 3.0 mg/kg.

This clone appeared once. Antigen: not known. The germline gives CDR1 SGHRS, CDR2 YFSETQ. Trimming took off 0 bases at V and 1 base at J, with 13 bases between the two ends. The CDR3 has 16 residues. Data came from immunoSEQ multiplex PCR; TCRdb stores just in-frame clones and leaves some out. This table has tens of thousands of clones, around nine tenths appearing once. This specimen was CD4+ or CD8+ T cells sorted from blood, taken in a trial of the OX40 agonist ivuxolimab. The receptor's source is an adult with an advanced solid tumor such as melanoma, head and neck, liver or kidney cancer. The V and J genes are TRBV5-1 and TRBJ1-1; D not certain. In nucleotides, the CDR3 is TGCGCCAGCAGCTTGGCCGGTCTCGGCCCGAACACTGAAGCTTTCTTT. This translates into CASSLAGLGPNTEAFF.